Below are 12 T cell receptor beta chains sequenced from a single sample in a study of graft-versus-host responses after intestinal transplantation. The table came from immunoSEQ multiplex PCR; TCRdb's copy has only in-frame clones and leaves some out. Of around 87,000 clones listed, 85% to 95% are singletons. Their antigens remain unidentified. This sample comprised unstimulated CD8+ T cells sorted from spleen or lymph node cells, obtained before transplant. The receptors derive from a human donor who was the organ donor for an intestinal transplant.

The rearrangement joins TRBV7-9 to TRBJ2-1; D might be TRBD2 (5 bases). Germline CDR1 SEHNR, CDR2 FQNEAQ (reference sequence). Deletions cut 1 base from V and 4 bases from J, with 20 bases between. The CDR3 is made up of 18 amino acids. The CDR3 sequence: CASSLGERVGVRYNEQFF. The CDR3 DNA sequence: TGTGCCAGCAGCTTAGGGGAGAGGGTAGGAGTTAGATACAATGAGCAGTTCTTC.

The gene calls are TRBV4-1 and TRBJ2-1, with 9 nucleotides matching TRBD2. Germline CDR1 is MGHRA and CDR2 is YSYEKL. This CDR3 has 18 amino acids. V lost 5 bases and J lost 5; bases outside the gene matches: 16. The CDR3 coding sequence is TGCGCCAGCAGCGACATAGCGGGGGTCAGCCATCCCGACAATGAGCAGTTCTTC. Translating gives CASSDIAGVSHPDNEQFF.

This rearrangement joins TRBV10-3 to TRBJ2-5; 8 bases fit TRBD2. The CDR3 covers 19 residues. CDR1 and CDR2 (germline): ENHRY, SYGVKD. V was pared by 7 bases and J by 1 base, with 20 bases of the junction left unmatched. The CDR3 is CAINSLGLASTGLQETQYF. CDR3 nucleotide sequence: TGTGCCATCAACTCTCTCGGACTAGCTTCGACCGGCCTCCAAGAGACCCAGTACTTC.

This clone was detected once. J is TRBJ1-1 and V is TRBV30; no clear D gene. Germline CDR1 reads GTSNPN; CDR2 reads SVGIG (reference sequence). V lost 1 base and J 2 bases, leaving 8 bases between the germline ends. The CDR3 length is 13 residues. The CDR3 coding sequence is TGTGCCTGGAGTGGTGCAGGCAACACTGAAGCTTTCTTT. Its protein product is CAWSGAGNTEAFF.

This CDR3 reads CASSVRGGYTF. CDR3 bases: TGTGCCAGCAGCGTCCGCGGTGGCTACACCTTC. The chain recombines TRBV9 with TRBJ1-2, with D uncertain. The V gene's germline CDR1 is SGDLS and CDR2 YYNGEE. The CDR3 loop spans 11 amino acids. V was cut by 2 bases and J by 7 bases, with 6 bases left in between.

V usage is TRBV9 and J usage is TRBJ1-5, with no clear D. The germline V gene encodes CDR1 SGDLS and CDR2 YYNGEE. V shed 10 bases and J shed 3 bases, with 11 bases lying between them. The CDR3 covers 12 residues. CDR3 residues: CAPRRDNQPQHF. In DNA, the CDR3 is TGTGCCCCCCGGAGGGACAATCAGCCCCAGCATTTT.

The CDR3 region is CASRVEAGLTDTQYF. The DNA of the CDR3 is TGTGCCAGCAGAGTAGAAGCGGGGCTCACAGATACGCAGTATTTT. The rearrangement uses TRBV4-2 and TRBJ2-3, with 7 bases identical to TRBD2. V shed 6 bases, J shed 2 bases, and the junction held 8 bases outside the gene matches. Germline-derived CDR1 and CDR2 are LGHNA and YNFKEQ. The CDR3 is 15 residues long.

Points on this clone: Other DNA sequences in this specimen translate into the identical CDR3. This rearrangement joins TRBV6-5 to TRBJ2-2; D gene uncertain. The CDR3 extends over 15 amino acids. Germline CDR1 reads MNHEY; CDR2 reads SVGAGI. V was clipped by 0 bases and J by 6 bases, with 11 bases between them. The CDR3: CASSYSFQIPGELFF. The CDR3 DNA reads as TGTGCCAGCAGTTACTCGTTCCAGATCCCCGGGGAGCTGTTTTTT.

This chain uses TRBV6-4 with TRBJ1-6; a weak D match, TRBD1 (5 bases). The length of the CDR3 is 14 residues. V lost 3 bases to trimming and J lost 8 bases, with 11 bases between them. Germline-derived CDR1 and CDR2 are MRHNA and SNTAGT. DNA for the CDR3: TGTGCCAGCAGTGAAGGTCGGGGGGATTCACCCCTCCACTTT. It is translated as CASSEGRGDSPLHF.

The chain recombines TRBV2 with TRBJ2-7, with a possible D match to TRBD2 (6 bases). Germline values: CDR1 SNHLY, CDR2 FYNNEI. Trimming removed 1 base from V and 4 bases from J, with 14 bases in between. CDR3 length equals 15 residues. CDR3 region: CASSEGLAEQYEQYF. The CDR3, as DNA: TGTGCCAGCAGTGAAGGCTTAGCGGAGCAATACGAGCAGTACTTC.

This clone has only one observation. Here the CDR3 DNA reads TGTGCCAGCAGCTTGGTGGACAGCTACGAGCAGTACTTC. Protein: CASSLVDSYEQYF. The chain is built from TRBV5-5 and TRBJ2-7; D might be TRBD1 (6 bases). This CDR3 is built from 13 residues. V lost 0 bases and J lost 3, with 7 bases in between. Germline V gives CDR1 SGHKS, CDR2 YYEKEE (reference sequence).

V is TRBV10-2 and J is TRBJ2-7; D perhaps matches TRBD1 (5 bases). There are 16 residues in the CDR3. Germline V gene lookup returns CDR1 WSHSY and CDR2 SAAADI. Trimming shortened V by 4 bases and J by 3 bases, and 19 bases separated the two germline ends. CDR3 bases: TGCGCCAGCAGTGGGTGGGGCGTGCTCCAAAACTACGAGCAGTACTTC. Translation gives CASSGWGVLQNYEQYF.